The present entry profiles one T cell receptor beta chain with its context. The antigen is unknown. V lost 0 bases and J lost 0, with 13 bases in between. CDR1 is SGHRS and CDR2 is YFSETQ in the germline V gene. CDR3 length: 17 amino acids. Indicated time point: blood 2 weeks post-SBRT. The sample's treatment: 15 Gy SBRT to primary tumor, nephrectomy 4 weeks later. The data derive from a study of radiation and T cells in renal cell carcinoma. Turning to the study itself: Nephrectomy followed 15 Gy stereotactic body radiation by 4 weeks.

The method was immunoSEQ multiplex PCR; TCRdb's version includes in-frame clones alone and lacks a portion of them. The data show 45,000 to 55,000 clones, more than 80% seen once. The study's findings and limits: No pretreatment tumor biopsies were available for baseline clonotypes. Top tumor clonotypes rose in blood 2 weeks post-radiation, then contracted.

The receptor comes from a woman in her 70s with renal cell carcinoma. V gene TRBV5-1 combines with J gene TRBJ2-1, with a weak D call TRBD2 (6 bases). Sample: blood, taken from a patient whose treatment included radiotherapy and nephrectomy. CDR3 in amino acids: CASSLEQRASSYNEQFF. The CDR3 DNA sequence: TGCGCCAGCAGCTTGGAGCAGCGGGCTAGCTCCTACAATGAGCAGTTCTTC.